Presented here are 7 T cell receptor beta chains from one specimen sequenced in a study of sequential checkpoint blockade in melanoma. The treatment was: randomized to nivolumab then ipilimumab (arm A) or the reverse (arm B). The assay was immunoSEQ multiplex PCR, and TCRdb's table has in-frame clones only and misses some. The sample includes approximately 13,000 clones, approximately 48% of them seen just once. This sample comprised CD8+ T cells sorted from blood (inferred from file names), obtained from a patient given nivolumab and ipilimumab in sequence. The receptors derive from a human donor with melanoma.

This clone came up a few times. The CDR3 bases are TGTGCCTGGAGTTTGCTAGCGGGAGGGCCTTTGGATACGCAGTATTTT. Protein: CAWSLLAGGPLDTQYF. This chain joins TRBV30 and TRBJ2-3, with 12 positions matching TRBD2. The V gene end was trimmed by 2 bases and the J gene end by 6 bases; junction bases not matched to a gene: 9. CDR1 and CDR2 from the germline V gene are GTSNPN and SVGIG (reference sequence). The CDR3 length is 16 residues.

This rearrangement joins TRBV19 to TRBJ1-2; TRBD1 agrees at 7 bases. The CDR3 runs to 13 residues. CDR1 is LNHDA, CDR2 SQIVND, per germline (reference sequence). The trim removed 7 bases at V and 5 bases at J, leaving 7 bases unmatched. The CDR3 DNA reads as TGTGCCAGTACCGTATTGACAGGGTATGGCTACACCTTC. As protein: CASTVLTGYGYTF.

The chain combines TRBV28 with TRBJ1-5; D possibly corresponds to TRBD1 (5 bases). Looked up from germline, CDR1 is MDHEN and CDR2 is SYDVKM. The CDR3 consists of 14 residues. V was shortened by 2 bases and J by 6 bases, with 11 bases between the two germline ends. The CDR3 loop is CASSLGGDGQPQHF. CDR3 DNA sequence: TGTGCCAGCAGTTTAGGGGGGGATGGTCAGCCCCAGCATTTT.

The CDR3 reads CASSLVAGLGTGELFF. CDR3 in DNA: TGCGCCAGCAGCCTAGTAGCGGGATTAGGTACCGGGGAGCTGTTTTTT. The chain recombines TRBV4-3 with TRBJ2-2; TRBD2 agrees at 8 bases. This CDR3 is 16 amino acids long. Trimming took 4 bases from V and 5 from J; bases not matched to a gene: 9. Germline V gene data show CDR1 as LGHNA and CDR2 as YSLEER.

This chain uses TRBV29-1 with TRBJ2-5; a possible D gene is TRBD1 (5 bases). The length of the CDR3 is 12 residues. The V and J ends lost 6 bases and 1 base respectively, with 9 bases between them. Per germline, CDR1 SQVTM and CDR2 ANQGSEA. The CDR3, as DNA: TGCAGCGTCCCGACAGCCCAAGAGACCCAGTACTTC. As protein: CSVPTAQETQYF.

The chain is built from TRBV7-9 and TRBJ1-5; TRBD1 is a possible D gene (6 bases). The CDR3 is made up of 17 amino acids. Per germline, CDR1 SEHNR and CDR2 FQNEAQ (reference sequence). V was pared by 3 bases and J by 4 bases, with 19 bases between. The CDR3 spells CASSLETGGRQNQPQHF. The CDR3 bases are TGTGCCAGCAGCTTGGAGACAGGAGGCAGGCAAAATCAGCCCCAGCATTTT.

This clone was observed a few times. The V gene is TRBV14, the J gene TRBJ1-1; TRBD1 might be the D (5 bases). Germline values: CDR1 SGHDN, CDR2 FVKESK. This CDR3 contains 16 residues. V lost 3 bases and J lost 5, with 19 bases in between. CDR3 in DNA: TGTGCCAGCAGCCAGGGGCAGGGTTGGTTTGAGACTGAAGCTTTCTTT. Translated: CASSQGQGWFETEAFF.